Shown below are 20 T cell receptor beta chains from a single sample sequenced in a study of T cell repertoires in cytomegalovirus infection. Which antigens these TCRs recognize remains unknown. TCRdb reanalysed the reads using MiXCR and keeps one entry per CDR3 protein. This sample has about a million distinct CDR3 sequences, with approximately 30% found just once. Specimen: cultured CD8+ T cells from PBMCs, collected from culture after CMV antigen stimulation. These receptors were taken from a human donor in good health (CMV status not recorded). Some clones in this sample may be carry-over from other donors' samples.

This chain links TRBV4-1 with TRBJ2-2; the D gene is possibly TRBD1 (6 bases). Trimming left V 4 bases short and J 4 bases short, with 16 bases between. CDR1 and CDR2 from the germline V gene are MGHRA and YSYEKL. The CDR3 spans 16 residues. CDR3 bases: TGCGCCAGCAGCCCCCGGGCAGGGGCGATCACCGGGGAGCTGTTTTTT. The encoded protein is CASSPRAGAITGELFF.

The rearrangement links TRBV6-1 to TRBJ2-7, with TRBD1 as a possible D gene (5 bases). The CDR3 loop spans 13 amino acids. Germline CDR1 reads MNHNS; CDR2 reads SASEGT. The ends were cut back, 6 bases at V and 2 bases at J, with 11 bases in the middle. The CDR3 sequence: CASSRTRTYEQYV. CDR3 coding DNA: TGTGCCAGCAGCCGGACAAGAACCTACGAGCAGTACGTC.

This clonotype was detected only a few times. V and J are TRBV12-3 or TRBV12-4 and TRBJ2-7, with a possible D match to TRBD2 (7 bases). There are 14 residues in the CDR3. V gave up 6 bases and J gave up 5 bases, with 17 bases separating them. The CDR3 protein is CASSIGGPLNEQYF. CDR3 nucleotide sequence: TGTGCCAGCAGCATCGGGGGGCCTCTCAACGAGCAGTACTTC.

This chain's CDR3 is CASSPRIGTQETQYF. The CDR3 bases are TGTGCCAGCAGCCCCCGAATAGGGACTCAAGAGACCCAGTACTTC. V is TRBV7-9 and J is TRBJ2-5, with D perhaps TRBD2 (6 bases). The CDR3 loop spans 15 amino acids. V lost 5 bases and J 2 bases, leaving 15 bases between the germline ends. The germline gives CDR1 SEHNR, CDR2 FQNEAQ (reference sequence).

The chain links TRBV27 to TRBJ2-7, with TRBD2 matching 7 bases. CDR1 MNHEY and CDR2 SMNVEV come from the germline V gene (reference sequence). V lost 6 bases and J lost 3; bases outside the gene matches: 11. The CDR3 length is 15 residues. The CDR3 loop reads CASRQTASGDYEQYF. In nucleotides, the CDR3 is TGTGCCAGCAGGCAGACGGCTAGCGGAGACTACGAGCAGTACTTC.

This sequence joins TRBV10-3 and TRBJ1-1; tentatively, D is TRBD1 (6 bases). The CDR3 has 13 amino acids. The germline gives CDR1 ENHRY, CDR2 SYGVKD. The ends were cut back, 10 bases at V and 1 base at J, with 13 bases in the middle. The CDR3 sequence: CATTNRENTEAFF. The CDR3, as DNA: TGTGCCACCACGAACAGGGAGAACACTGAAGCTTTCTTT.

This clonotype was counted many times. The chain uses TRBV27 and TRBJ1-5; the match to TRBD1 covers 8 bases. Losses at the gene ends were 2 bases for V and 3 bases for J; bases not matched to a gene: 0. Germline loops: CDR1 MNHEY, CDR2 SMNVEV (reference sequence). The CDR3 totals 14 residues. In nucleotides, the CDR3 is TGTGCCAGCAGTTTACAGGGGGCCAATCAGCCCCAGCATTTT. Protein product: CASSLQGANQPQHF.

The gene calls are TRBV5-1 and TRBJ2-5, with 8 bases fitting TRBD2. CDR1 is SGHRS and CDR2 is YFSETQ in the germline V gene. V was clipped by 4 bases and J by 4 bases; unmatched bases: 12. There are 16 residues in the CDR3. The CDR3 region has the DNA TGCGCCAGCAGCGCGCCGGGGCGGGGGGACCGAGAGACCCAGTACTTC. Translating it yields CASSAPGRGDRETQYF.

The chain couples TRBV4-1 to TRBJ2-3; D tentatively reads TRBD1 or TRBD2 (5 bases each). This CDR3 contains 17 residues. Germline CDR1 MGHRA, CDR2 YSYEKL. V lost 2 bases to trimming and J lost 1 base, with 16 bases between them. The CDR3 coding sequence is TGCGCCAGCAGCCAAACCGCCGGGACGGAGGGCACAGATACGCAGTATTTT. Encoded protein: CASSQTAGTEGTDTQYF.

This clonotype was picked up one time. This chain links TRBV2 with TRBJ2-7; 9 bases are shared with TRBD1. Trimming removed 7 bases from V and 0 bases from J; junction bases left unmatched: 10. Germline V gene lookup returns CDR1 SNHLY and CDR2 FYNNEI. The CDR3 covers 16 residues. The CDR3 DNA reads as TGTGCCAGCAAACCTAGGGGGACAGGGATCTCCTACGAGCAGTACGTC. Translated: CASKPRGTGISYEQYV.

This clonotype came up many times. This chain links TRBV7-6 with TRBJ2-7; D may be TRBD2 (5 bases). V shed 1 base and J shed 2 bases, with 18 bases lying between them. The CDR3 runs 17 residues. CDR1 and CDR2 (germline): SGHVS, FNYEAQ. CDR3 sequence (DNA): TGTGCCAGCAGCTTAGGATGGGCGGGCCAGAGCACCTACGAGCAGTACTTC. It specifies CASSLGWAGQSTYEQYF.

This rearrangement joins TRBV28 to TRBJ1-5, with 7 bases lining up with TRBD1. J was trimmed by 3 bases and V by 8 bases; bases with no gene match: 7. This CDR3 region has 14 residues. CDR1 and CDR2 from the germline V gene are MDHEN and SYDVKM. As DNA, the CDR3 is TGTGCCAGCGGAGGGACAGTAAACAATCAGCCCCAGCATTTT. It codes for CASGGTVNNQPQHF.

This sequence joins TRBV20-1 and TRBJ1-1; D is perhaps TRBD1 (6 bases). The CDR3 is made up of 15 amino acids. Germline values: CDR1 DFQATT, CDR2 SNEGSKA (reference sequence). V was cut by 0 bases and J by 4 bases, with 15 bases left in between. CDR3 sequence (DNA): TGCAGTGCTAGAGAACTTCAGGGGCAGGGCACTGAAGCTTTCTTT. Translating gives CSARELQGQGTEAFF.

This sequence joins TRBV27 and TRBJ1-4; D gene unclear. The CDR3 has 12 amino acids. The V gene's germline CDR1 is MNHEY and CDR2 SMNVEV (reference sequence). The V end lost 8 bases, the J end lost 10 bases, and 14 bases lay between the germline ends. CDR3: CASGSEFTKLFF. DNA of the CDR3: TGTGCCAGCGGGTCAGAATTTACAAAACTGTTTTTT. The full variable domain, with the rest looked up from reference TRBV27 and TRBJ1-4, is EAQVTQNPRYLITVTGKKLTVTCSQNMNHEYMSWYRQDPGLGLRQIYYSMNVEVTDKGDVPEGYKVSRKEKRNFPLILESPSPNQTSLYFCASGSEFTKLFFGSGTQLSVL.

This clonotype has just one count. This sequence joins TRBV20-1 and TRBJ2-7; D is tentatively TRBD1 or TRBD2 (5 bases each). V lost 3 bases and J lost 4, with 10 bases in between. The CDR3 loop spans 12 amino acids. Germline CDR1 DFQATT, CDR2 SNEGSKA (reference sequence). CDR3 nucleotides: TGCAGTGCTAGGGGGGTGGTGTACGAGCAGTACGTC. It is translated as CSARGVVYEQYV.

This clonotype was detected a few times. The rearrangement links TRBV27 to TRBJ1-1; TRBD1 agrees at 9 bases. Germline trimming cut 6 bases from V and 4 bases from J; bases unmatched to any gene: 15. Germline loops: CDR1 MNHEY, CDR2 SMNVEV (reference sequence). This CDR3 has 17 residues. The CDR3 nucleotides are TGTGCCAGCAGCATATCGGGGCGGGGACAGGGCATCACTGAAGCTTTCTTT. Protein product: CASSISGRGQGITEAFF.

The genes are TRBV11-2 and TRBJ1-4, with D possibly TRBD1 on 5 matching bases. Trimming took 0 bases from V and 3 from J, leaving 14 bases between them. Germline assignment: CDR1 SGHAT and CDR2 FQNNGV. The CDR3 is 17 residues long. CDR3 nucleotide sequence: TGTGCCAGCAGCTTAGAGGGGGTGGTGAACCCTAATGAAAAACTGTTTTTT. This gives the protein CASSLEGVVNPNEKLFF.

The chain uses TRBV10-3 and TRBJ1-2; possible D gene TRBD1, 6 bases. The CDR3 is 16 residues long. V was trimmed by 4 bases and J by 1 base, leaving 16 bases between them. The V gene's germline CDR1 is ENHRY and CDR2 SYGVKD. CDR3 sequence: CAISGTAQNINYGYTF. The CDR3 DNA is TGTGCCATCAGTGGGACAGCCCAGAATATTAACTATGGCTACACCTTC.

The rearrangement uses TRBV5-4 and TRBJ1-3; 7 bases line up with TRBD1. From germline, CDR1 is SGHNT and CDR2 YYREEE (reference sequence). Unmatched junction bases numbered 4, after V lost 1 base and J lost 0 bases. There are 16 residues in the CDR3. CDR3 region: CASSLPGDSSGNTIYF. The CDR3 coding sequence is TGTGCCAGCAGCTTGCCCGGGGACAGCTCTGGAAACACCATATATTTT.

This chain links TRBV12-3 or TRBV12-4 with TRBJ2-3; 7 bases are shared with TRBD1. This CDR3 has 15 amino acids. V gave up 3 bases and J gave up 0 bases; unmatched junction bases: 3. This chain's CDR3 is CASSFTGDSTDTQYF. The CDR3 bases are TGTGCCAGCAGTTTCACAGGGGATAGCACAGATACGCAGTATTTT.